This T cell receptor beta chain was captured in a study of control samples from healthy donors and cancer patients (dated by TCRdb to between 2020 and 2021). Library generation was performed with the immunoSEQ multiplex PCR assay. In TCRdb, the immuneACCESS table is reduced to in-frame sequences with V and J assigned. These tables do not hold every clone; where another copy was compared, an unresolved V gene accounts for under half, and the others remain unexplained. The sample includes around 83,000 clones, with approximately 93% observed a single time. The ten largest make up over 1% of the sample. The CDR3 covers 15 residues, taking in both the cysteine and the phenylalanine. Just the 45-base CDR3 DNA is kept, in frame starting at base 1. CDR1 SQVTM and CDR2 ANQGSEA were looked up in the germline V gene. Trimming removed 0 bases from V and 2 bases from J, leaving 11 bases between the germline ends.

As concerns this clone: Its antigen is unknown. No clone much larger than this one lies a single base away; base qualities are absent.

The clonotype originates from a woman aged 40 to 50 with lung cancer. The sample comprised PBMCs. The chain is made from TRBV29-1 and TRBJ2-1; the best D guess is TRBD2, with 6 bases matching. The DNA is as follows: TGCAGCGTTGAAGAGAGACTAGTTGCCTACAATGAGCAGTTCTTC. The encoded protein is CSVEERLVAYNEQFF.